The present TCR beta chain was sequenced within a study of neurological immune-mediated disorders. Study results and limitations: HTLV-1-associated myelopathy displayed the greatest TCR clonal expansion, and multiple sclerosis exhibited the smallest, lower than that of healthy controls.

5'RACE with 10-nucleotide random UMIs produced the cDNA. MiXCR, applied by TCRdb to the 5' RACE reads, yields one record per CDR3 protein. This sample has approximately 82,000 distinct CDR3 sequences, with less than 15% found just once. Time point denoted: longitudinal time-point 2. This clonotype has a count of ten or more. The antigen is undetermined. This CDR3 is 11 amino acids long. Germline loops: CDR1 SEHNR, CDR2 FQNEAQ (reference sequence). V was pared by 3 bases and J by 11 bases, with 10 bases between. The sample comprised PBMCs. The chain has TRBV7-9 and TRBJ1-2; D is unresolved. The origin of this receptor is a female donor with HTLV-1-associated myelopathy (HAM/TSP). The CDR3 DNA follows: TGTGCCAGCAGCTTGGATCGAGGGTACACCTTC. Protein sequence: CASSLDRGYTF.